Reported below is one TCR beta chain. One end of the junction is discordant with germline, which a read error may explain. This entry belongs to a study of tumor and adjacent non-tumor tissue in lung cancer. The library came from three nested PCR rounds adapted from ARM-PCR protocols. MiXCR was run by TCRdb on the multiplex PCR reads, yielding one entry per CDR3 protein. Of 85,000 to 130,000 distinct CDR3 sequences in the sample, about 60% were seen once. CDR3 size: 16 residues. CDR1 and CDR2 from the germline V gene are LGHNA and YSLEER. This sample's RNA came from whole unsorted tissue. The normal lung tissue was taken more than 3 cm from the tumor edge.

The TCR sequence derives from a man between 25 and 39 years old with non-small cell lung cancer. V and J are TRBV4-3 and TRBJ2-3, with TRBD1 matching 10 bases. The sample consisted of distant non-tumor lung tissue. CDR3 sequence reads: CASSQDGTGDLDMQYF. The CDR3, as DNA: TGCGCCAGCAGCCAAGACGGGACAGGGGACTTAGATATGCAGTATTTT.